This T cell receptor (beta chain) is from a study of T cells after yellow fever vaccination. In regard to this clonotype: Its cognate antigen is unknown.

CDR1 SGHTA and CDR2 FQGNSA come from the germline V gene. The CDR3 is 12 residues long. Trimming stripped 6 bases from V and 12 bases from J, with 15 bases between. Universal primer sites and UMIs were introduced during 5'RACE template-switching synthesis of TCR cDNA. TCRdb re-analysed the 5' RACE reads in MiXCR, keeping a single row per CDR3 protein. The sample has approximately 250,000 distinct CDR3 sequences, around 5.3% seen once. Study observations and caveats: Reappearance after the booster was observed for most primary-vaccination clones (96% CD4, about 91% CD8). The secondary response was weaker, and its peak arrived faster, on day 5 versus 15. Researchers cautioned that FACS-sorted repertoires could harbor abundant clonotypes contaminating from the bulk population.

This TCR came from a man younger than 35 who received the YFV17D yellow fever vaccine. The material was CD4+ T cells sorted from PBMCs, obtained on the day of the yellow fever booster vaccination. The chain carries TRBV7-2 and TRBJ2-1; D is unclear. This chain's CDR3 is CASSQDTLPQFF. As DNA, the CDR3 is TGTGCCAGCAGTCAAGACACTCTACCGCAGTTCTTC.